This is a list of T cell receptor beta chains from one sample in a study of shared clonotypes between healthy human individuals. TCRdb's table, derived via immunoSEQ multiplex PCR, lists solely in-frame clones and lacks some. The sample has around 2,000,000 clones, about 95% seen once. The sequenced material came from naive CD8+ T cells sorted from blood. The receptor set was obtained from a man younger than 35 in good health. Each CDR3 is given with its conserved first and last residue. A D gene is named only where the DNA matches it firmly. Only some rows state a clone size, as once, few, many or a class for expanded clones.

j_call | d_call | v_call | clone_size | cdr3_nt | cdr3_aa
TRBJ2-7 | - | TRBV30 | - | TGTGCCTGGAGCCCTAGCAACTACGAGCAGTACTTC | CAWSPSNYEQYF
TRBJ2-1 | TRBD2 | TRBV6-5 | - | TGTGCCAGCAGTTACCTGCCTGCAGCGGGAGTTGACCTGCAGTTCTTC | CASSYLPAAGVDLQFF
TRBJ2-5 | - | TRBV5-6 | - | TGTGCCAGCAGCTTGGCCGGGGACAGCCTAGCGGAGACCCAGTACTTC | CASSLAGDSLAETQYF
TRBJ2-1 | - | TRBV30 | - | TGTGCCTGGAGTGCTTCACTGGAGACCTACAATGAGCAGTTCTTC | CAWSASLETYNEQFF
TRBJ2-5 | TRBD1 | TRBV7-8 | - | TGTGCCAGCAGCATAGAGGCCATAGGGGGCCAGGGAGAGACCCAGTACTTC | CASSIEAIGGQGETQYF
TRBJ2-7 | - | TRBV11-2 | - | TGTGCCAGCAGCTTAGTTAAGTGGGAGCAGTACTTC | CASSLVKWEQYF
TRBJ2-7 | - | TRBV27 | - | TGTGCCAGCAGTCGAGACAGCCTCAACTTATACGAGCAGTACTTC | CASSRDSLNLYEQYF
TRBJ2-2 | - | TRBV13 | - | TGTGCCAGCAGCTTCGGTACGGGCGCGAACACCGGGGAGCTGTTTTTT | CASSFGTGANTGELFF
TRBJ2-7 | TRBD2 | TRBV7-8 | - | TGTGCCAGCAGCCCCCCGGGGGGGGTCGAGCAGTACTTC | CASSPPGGVEQYF
TRBJ2-3 | - | TRBV25-1 | - | TGTGCCAGCAGTACTCATTTGGCGACACTCGAGGGCACAGATACGCAGTATTTT | CASSTHLATLEGTDTQYF
TRBJ1-2 | - | TRBV5-1 | - | TGCGCCAGCAGCCCTGACAGTACTAACTATGGCTACACCTTC | CASSPDSTNYGYTF
TRBJ1-5 | - | TRBV30 | - | TGTGCCTGGAGTGCACGCCCCTATCAGCCCCAGCATTTT | CAWSARPYQPQHF
TRBJ1-1 | TRBD1 | TRBV2 | many | TGTGCCAGCATGATGGACAGGATGAACACTGAAGCTTTCTTT | CASMMDRMNTEAFF
TRBJ1-6 | - | TRBV30 | few | TGTGCTTTGGGGCAGGAAAACTATAATTCACCCCTCCACTTT | CALGQENYNSPLHF
TRBJ2-7 | - | TRBV5-6 | - | TGTGCCAGCAGCTTTCAACAGCCCTACGAGCAGTACTTC | CASSFQQPYEQYF
TRBJ2-7 | TRBD1 | TRBV7-8 | once | TGTGCCAGCACCCCGGACAGGGTGGGATGGAACGAGCAGTACTTC | CASTPDRVGWNEQYF
TRBJ2-6 | - | TRBV4-3 | - | TGCGCCAGCAGCCCTGGAACGTCGAGCTCTGGGGCCAACGTCCTGACTTTC | CASSPGTSSSGANVLTF
TRBJ2-7 | - | TRBV7-8 | - | TGTGCCAGCAGCCGTCTAGGCGAGCAGTACTTC | CASSRLGEQYF
TRBJ2-5 | - | TRBV6-5 | - | TGTGCCAGCAGTCCCGGTGAGCCCGAGACCCAGTACTTC | CASSPGEPETQYF
TRBJ2-2 | - | TRBV5-8 | - | TGTGCCAGCAGCCGGGACCCCGCGAACACCGGGGAGCTGTTTTTT | CASSRDPANTGELFF
TRBJ1-1 | - | TRBV30 | - | TGTGCCTGGAGTGTAACCGGGGGGCTGGTCACTGAAGCTTTCTTT | CAWSVTGGLVTEAFF
TRBJ2-2 | TRBD2 | TRBV5-5 | - | TGTGCCAGCAGCTTGCCACTAGGAGCGGGACGGGATGGCGGGGAGCTGTTTTTT | CASSLPLGAGRDGGELFF
TRBJ1-5 | - | TRBV4-2 | - | TGTGCCAGCAGCCAACTCGGAGAAGCAGGGGCCACCAATCAGCCCCAGCATTTT | CASSQLGEAGATNQPQHF
TRBJ2-7 | - | TRBV4-1 | - | TGCGCCAGCAGCGAAACAGTCTTCTACGAGCAGTACTTC | CASSETVFYEQYF
TRBJ2-5 | - | TRBV15 | - | TGTGCCACCAGCAGCCCGGATCGCGGACGGGAGACCCAGTACTTC | CATSSPDRGRETQYF
TRBJ1-1 | TRBD1 | TRBV28 | - | TGTGCCAGCAGTCAGGACAGGGGGCACCATGAGGCTTTCTTT | CASSQDRGHHEAFF
TRBJ2-7 | TRBD1 | TRBV6-1 | - | TGTGCCAGCAGTAGTTCGGGACAGTTCTACGAGCAGTACTTC | CASSSSGQFYEQYF
TRBJ2-7 | TRBD2 | TRBV13 | once | TGTGCCAGCAGCATCCAGACTAGCGGGCGCCCGGACGAGCAGTACTTC | CASSIQTSGRPDEQYF
TRBJ2-1 | - | TRBV5-1 | - | TGCGCCAGCAGCTTAAAACGGAACTCCTACAATGAGCAGTTCTTC | CASSLKRNSYNEQFF
TRBJ2-7 | TRBD1 | TRBV5-6 | - | TGTGCCAGCAGCCAGGGGGCTTCCTCCTACGAGCAGTACTTC | CASSQGASSYEQYF
TRBJ2-7 | TRBD1 | TRBV4-1 | - | TGCGCCAGCAGCACCCGGACAGGGGCCGACGAGCAGTACTTC | CASSTRTGADEQYF
TRBJ2-5 | - | TRBV9 | - | TGTGCCAGCAGCCGGGGTTCGGGGGCGCAGGGAGAGACCCAGTACTTC | CASSRGSGAQGETQYF
TRBJ1-3 | - | TRBV7-3 | - | TGTGCCAGCAGCCCGCATCAGGACAGCTCTGGAAACACCATATATTTT | CASSPHQDSSGNTIYF
TRBJ2-1 | TRBD2 | TRBV7-9 | - | TGTGCCAGCAGCCGACTGACTAGCGTCAATGAGCAGTTCTTC | CASSRLTSVNEQFF
TRBJ2-7 | TRBD1 | TRBV6-6 | - | TGTGCCAGCAGTGGGACAGGCTACGAGCAGTACTTC | CASSGTGYEQYF
TRBJ2-3 | - | TRBV7-6 | - | TGTGCCAGCAGCGTACGTGGGGATACGCAGTATTTT | CASSVRGDTQYF
TRBJ1-2 | - | TRBV13 | - | TGTGCCAGCAGCTTATTGGGACCAGAGCATGGCTACACCTTC | CASSLLGPEHGYTF
TRBJ2-7 | TRBD1 | TRBV4-1 | - | TGCGCCAGCAGCCCAGGGACAGGGGGCTACGAGCAGTACTTC | CASSPGTGGYEQYF
TRBJ2-7 | - | TRBV27 | once | TGTGCCAGCAGTTTGGGACCCAGCTACGAGCAGTACTTC | CASSLGPSYEQYF
TRBJ1-4 | TRBD1 | TRBV7-6 | - | TGTGCCAGCAGCGGACAGGGTGCAAAACTGTTTTTT | CASSGQGAKLFF
TRBJ2-1 | - | TRBV6-5 | - | TGTGCCAGCAGTTACTACCAAACCGGGGATGAGCAGTTCTTC | CASSYYQTGDEQFF
TRBJ2-1 | - | TRBV9 | - | TGTGCCAGCAGCGGCGACCTAGGAGACAATGAGCAGTTCTTC | CASSGDLGDNEQFF
TRBJ2-7 | TRBD2 | TRBV5-6 | once | TGTGCCAGCAGCTTAGGGACTAGCGGGATCTACGAGCAGTACTTC | CASSLGTSGIYEQYF
TRBJ2-7 | TRBD2 | TRBV5-4 | - | TGTGCCAGCAGCTTGGAGCTAGCGGGAGGGGACGAGCAGTACTTC | CASSLELAGGDEQYF
TRBJ2-5 | TRBD2 | TRBV7-9 | - | TGTGCCAGCGAGATACCCAGAAGACTAGCGGGGGCTTACCAAGAGACCCAGTACTTC | CASEIPRRLAGAYQETQYF
TRBJ2-3 | - | TRBV27 | - | TGTGCCAGCAGTAGCCGCGGGGACGGCAGCACAGATACGCAGTATTTT | CASSSRGDGSTDTQYF
TRBJ1-5 | - | TRBV2 | - | TGTGCCAGCAGGGGTGGCTGGGAACCCCAGCATTTT | CASRGGWEPQHF
TRBJ1-1 | - | TRBV9 | - | TGTGCCAGTCAACAGGGCCCGATGAACACTGAAGCTTTCTTT | CASQQGPMNTEAFF
TRBJ1-1 | - | TRBV27 | - | TGTGCCAGCAGTCCGAGGGGAACTGAAGCTTTCTTT | CASSPRGTEAFF
TRBJ1-5 | - | TRBV27 | once | TGTGCCAGCAGTTTATCTTTGGGGGGTAATCAGCCCCAGCATTTT | CASSLSLGGNQPQHF
TRBJ2-2 | TRBD1 | TRBV28 | - | TGTGCCGGAGAGGACAGGGTTAAATCCGGGGAGCTGTTTTTT | CAGEDRVKSGELFF
TRBJ2-2 | - | TRBV28 | - | TGTGCCAGCAGTTCCCGCGTCAGCACCGGGGAGCTGTTTTTT | CASSSRVSTGELFF
TRBJ2-5 | TRBD2 | TRBV7-8 | - | TGTGCCAGCAGCTTAGAGGTAGCGGGGGGCGACGGAGAGACCCAGTACTTC | CASSLEVAGGDGETQYF
TRBJ1-2 | TRBD1 | TRBV28 | - | TGTGCCAGCAGAGGGACAGGAGGAGATGGCTACACCTTC | CASRGTGGDGYTF
TRBJ1-1 | TRBD1 | TRBV2 | - | TGTGCCACCGGAGGGGGACAGCTGAACACTGAAGCTTTCTTT | CATGGGQLNTEAFF